These T cell receptor beta chains were read from a single sample in a study of a mutant IDH1 vaccine in newly diagnosed glioma. The antigens of these receptors remain unknown. Profiled with immunoSEQ multiplex PCR; TCRdb holds only in-frame clones, not every one. The sample includes 32,000 or so clones, roughly 80% of them seen just once. This sample comprised PBMCs, obtained from a glioma patient whose treatment included an IDH1 peptide vaccine. Every receptor here comes from a man aged 25-40 years with glioma. The conserved cysteine and the conserved F or W are not part of the CDR3 here.

v_gene	j_gene	CDR3aa
TRBV6-5	TRBJ1-1	ASSDQGAGTEAF
TRBV30	TRBJ1-2	AWSAPYRQGYYGYT
TRBV5-6	TRBJ1-1	ASSLAANTEAF
TRBV18	TRBJ1-1	ASSPGHNTEAF
TRBV27	TRBJ2-1	ASAYAYNEQF
TRBV6-6	TRBJ2-3	ASSTGRLTSTDTQY
TRBV5-6	TRBJ2-2	ASSPMTGPGELF
TRBV7-2	TRBJ2-5	ASSKTLSQETQY
TRBV6-4	TRBJ2-3	ASSEGSGSTDTQY
TRBV18	TRBJ2-1	ASSPGLAAENEQF
TRBV4-1	TRBJ2-7	ASSQDGIELYRAEQY
TRBV12-1	TRBJ1-1	ASSQGAREAF
TRBV5-4	TRBJ2-3	ASSLGGSADTQY
TRBV29-1	TRBJ2-7	SAEGQSYEQY
TRBV6-6	TRBJ2-7	ASSYGDYSSYEQY
TRBV2	TRBJ2-3	ASRIDSTDTQY
TRBV2	TRBJ1-4	ASSDAMDRGNEKLF
TRBV6-4	TRBJ2-2	ASSLQGSGELF
TRBV6-6	TRBJ2-7	ATGPPYEQY
TRBV28	TRBJ2-3	ASGSGAMSTDTQY
TRBV4-3	TRBJ2-4	ASSQDELPGAGLAKNIQY
TRBV27	TRBJ2-7	ASSAASGGSYEQY
TRBV29-1	TRBJ1-4	SVVGTDKEKLF
TRBV30	TRBJ2-7	AWSLTQRDTIPYEQY
TRBV27	TRBJ2-7	ASRRDSSYEQY
TRBV6-6	TRBJ2-3	ASGTGAGTDTQY
TRBV5-6	TRBJ2-3	ASSEGRGLTDTQY
TRBV5-1	TRBJ1-2	ASSLVSAGRGDGYT
TRBV5-4	TRBJ1-1	ASSLGASGGYGAF
TRBV11-2	TRBJ2-5	ASSLEQGGLGETQY
TRBV19	TRBJ2-3	ASSLPGGGSTDTQY
TRBV2	TRBJ1-6	ASSTSGVSGSSPLH
TRBV9	TRBJ1-3	ASSPGHISGNTIY
TRBV29-1	TRBJ2-1	SVRVFEAGKQF
TRBV4-1	TRBJ2-1	ASSPGTVSYNEQF
TRBV12-5	TRBJ2-1	ASGLTSGGPYNEQF
TRBV6-5	TRBJ1-2	ASSGNRGRALGYT
TRBV30	TRBJ1-2	AWSGGRGGSS
TRBV25-1	TRBJ1-6	ASSESGRGSPLH